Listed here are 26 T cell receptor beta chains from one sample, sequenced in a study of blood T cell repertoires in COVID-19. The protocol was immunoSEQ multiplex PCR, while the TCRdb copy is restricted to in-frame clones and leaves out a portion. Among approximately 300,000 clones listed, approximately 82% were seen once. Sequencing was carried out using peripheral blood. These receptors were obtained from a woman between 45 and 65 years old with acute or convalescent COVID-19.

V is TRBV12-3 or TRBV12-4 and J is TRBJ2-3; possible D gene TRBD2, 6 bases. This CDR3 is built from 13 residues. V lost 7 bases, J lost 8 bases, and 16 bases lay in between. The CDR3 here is CASTPSSRGTQYF. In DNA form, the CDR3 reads TGTGCCAGCACCCCAAGTTCGCGGGGTACGCAGTATTTT.

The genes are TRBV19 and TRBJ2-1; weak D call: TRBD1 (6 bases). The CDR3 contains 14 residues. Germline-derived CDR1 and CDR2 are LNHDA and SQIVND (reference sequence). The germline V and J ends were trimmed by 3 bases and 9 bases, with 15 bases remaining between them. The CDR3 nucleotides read TGTGCCAGTAGTATTGGTGGGGGCACTGGTGAGCAGTTCTTC. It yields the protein CASSIGGGTGEQFF. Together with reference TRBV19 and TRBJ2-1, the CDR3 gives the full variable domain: DGGITQSPKYLFRKEGQNVTLSCEQNLNHDAMYWYRQDPGQGLRLIYYSQIVNDFQKGDIAEGYSVSREKKESFPLTVTSAQKNPTAFYLCASSIGGGTGEQFFGPGTRLTVL.

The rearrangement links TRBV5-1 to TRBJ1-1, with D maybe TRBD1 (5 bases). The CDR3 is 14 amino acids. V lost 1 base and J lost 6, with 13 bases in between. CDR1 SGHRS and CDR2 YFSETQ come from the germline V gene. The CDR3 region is CASSLSGVVSEAFF. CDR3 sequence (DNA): TGCGCCAGCAGCTTGTCGGGGGTTGTGTCTGAAGCTTTCTTT.

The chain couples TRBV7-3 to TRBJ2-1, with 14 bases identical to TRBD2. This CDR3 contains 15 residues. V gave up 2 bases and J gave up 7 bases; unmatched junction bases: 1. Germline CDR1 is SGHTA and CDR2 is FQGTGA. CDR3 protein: CASSLGTSGGNEQFF. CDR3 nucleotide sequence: TGTGCCAGCAGCTTAGGGACTAGCGGGGGAAATGAGCAGTTCTTC.

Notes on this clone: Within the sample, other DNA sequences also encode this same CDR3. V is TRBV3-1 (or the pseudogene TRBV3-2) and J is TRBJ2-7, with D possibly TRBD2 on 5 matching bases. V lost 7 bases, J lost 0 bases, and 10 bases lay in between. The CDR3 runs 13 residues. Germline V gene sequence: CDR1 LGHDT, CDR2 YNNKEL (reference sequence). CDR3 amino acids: CASTPRGSYEQYF. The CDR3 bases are TGTGCCAGCACCCCCCGGGGCTCCTACGAGCAGTACTTC.

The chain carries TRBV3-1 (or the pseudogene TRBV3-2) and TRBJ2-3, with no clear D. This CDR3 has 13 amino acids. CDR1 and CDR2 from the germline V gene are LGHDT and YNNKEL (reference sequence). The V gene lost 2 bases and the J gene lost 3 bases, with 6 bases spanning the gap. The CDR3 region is CASSQLSTDTQYF. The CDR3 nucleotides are TGTGCCAGCAGCCAACTTAGTACAGATACGCAGTATTTT.

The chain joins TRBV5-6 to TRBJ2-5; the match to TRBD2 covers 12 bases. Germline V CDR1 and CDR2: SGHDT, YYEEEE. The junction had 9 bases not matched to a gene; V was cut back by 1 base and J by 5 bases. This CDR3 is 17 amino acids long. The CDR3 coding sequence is TGTGCCAGCAGCTTGTATCTAGCGGGAGGGCCGGGGGAGACCCAGTACTTC. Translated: CASSLYLAGGPGETQYF. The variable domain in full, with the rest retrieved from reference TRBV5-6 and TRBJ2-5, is DAGVTQSPTHLIKTRGQQVTLRCSPKSGHDTVSWYQQALGQGPQFIFQYYEEEERQRGNFPDRFSGHQFPNYSSELNVNALLLGDSALYLCASSLYLAGGPGETQYFGPGTRLLVL.

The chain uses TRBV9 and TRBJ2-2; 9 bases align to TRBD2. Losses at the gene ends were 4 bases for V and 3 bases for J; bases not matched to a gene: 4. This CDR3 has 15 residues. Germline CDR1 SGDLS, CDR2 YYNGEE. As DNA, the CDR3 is TGTGCCAGCAGCCGGTCTAGCGGGGACACCGGGGAGCTGTTTTTT. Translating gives CASSRSSGDTGELFF.

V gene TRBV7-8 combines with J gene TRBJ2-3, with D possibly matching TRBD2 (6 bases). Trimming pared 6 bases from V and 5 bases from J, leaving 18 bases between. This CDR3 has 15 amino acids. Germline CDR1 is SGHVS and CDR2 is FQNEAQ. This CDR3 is CASSFSGPSLDTQYF. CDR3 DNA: TGTGCCAGCAGTTTTAGCGGTCCCTCGCTAGATACGCAGTATTTT.

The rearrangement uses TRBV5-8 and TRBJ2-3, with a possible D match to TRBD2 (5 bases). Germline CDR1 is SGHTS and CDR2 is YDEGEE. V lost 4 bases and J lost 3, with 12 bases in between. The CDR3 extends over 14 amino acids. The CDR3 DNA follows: TGTGCCAGCAGCGACGACTATCGTACAGATACGCAGTATTTT. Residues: CASSDDYRTDTQYF. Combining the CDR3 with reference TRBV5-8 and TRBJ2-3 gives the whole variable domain EAGVTQSPTHLIKTRGQQATLRCSPISGHTSVYWYQQALGLGLQFLLWYDEGEERNRGNFPPRFSGRQFPNYSSELNVNALELEDSALYLCASSDDYRTDTQYFGPGTRLTVL.

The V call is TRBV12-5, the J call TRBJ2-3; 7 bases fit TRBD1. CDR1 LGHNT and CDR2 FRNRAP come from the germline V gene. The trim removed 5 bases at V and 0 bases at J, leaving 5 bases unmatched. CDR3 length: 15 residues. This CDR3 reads CASGLTGLSTDTQYF. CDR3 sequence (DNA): TGTGCTAGTGGTCTGACAGGGCTAAGCACAGATACGCAGTATTTT.

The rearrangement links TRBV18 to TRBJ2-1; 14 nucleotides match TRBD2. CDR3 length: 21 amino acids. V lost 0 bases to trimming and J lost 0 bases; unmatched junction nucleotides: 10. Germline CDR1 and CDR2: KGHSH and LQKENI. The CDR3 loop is CASSPPVGLAGGGSSYNEQFF. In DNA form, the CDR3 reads TGTGCCAGCTCACCACCGGTCGGACTAGCGGGGGGCGGTAGCTCCTACAATGAGCAGTTCTTC.

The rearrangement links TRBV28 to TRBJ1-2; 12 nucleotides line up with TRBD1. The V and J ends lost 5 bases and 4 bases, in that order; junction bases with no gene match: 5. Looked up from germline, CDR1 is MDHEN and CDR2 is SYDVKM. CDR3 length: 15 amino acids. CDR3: CASSRDRGHSYGYTF. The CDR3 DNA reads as TGTGCCAGCAGTAGGGACAGGGGGCATAGCTATGGCTACACCTTC.

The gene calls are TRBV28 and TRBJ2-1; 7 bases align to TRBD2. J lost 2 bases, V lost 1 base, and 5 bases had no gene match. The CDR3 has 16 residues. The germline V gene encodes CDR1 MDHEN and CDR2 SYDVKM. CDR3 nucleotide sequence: TGTGCCAGCAGTTTATCCGCTAGCGGAACCTACAATGAGCAGTTCTTC. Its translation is CASSLSASGTYNEQFF.

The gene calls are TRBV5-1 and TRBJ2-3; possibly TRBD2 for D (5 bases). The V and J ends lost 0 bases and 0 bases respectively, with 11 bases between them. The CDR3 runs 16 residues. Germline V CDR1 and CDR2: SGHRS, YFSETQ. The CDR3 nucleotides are TGCGCCAGCAGCTTGGAAGCGGACCCTAGCACAGATACGCAGTATTTT. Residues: CASSLEADPSTDTQYF.

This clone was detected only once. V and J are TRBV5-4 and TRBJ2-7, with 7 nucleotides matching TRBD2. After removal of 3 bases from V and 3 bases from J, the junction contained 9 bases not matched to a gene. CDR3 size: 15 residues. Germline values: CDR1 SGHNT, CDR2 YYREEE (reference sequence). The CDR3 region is CASSSPDREGYEQYF. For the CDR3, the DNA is TGTGCCAGCAGCTCCCCGGATAGGGAGGGCTACGAGCAGTACTTC. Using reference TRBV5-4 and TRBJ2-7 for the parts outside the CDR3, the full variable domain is ETGVTQSPTHLIKTRGQQVTLRCSSQSGHNTVSWYQQALGQGPQFIFQYYREEENGRGNFPPRFSGLQFPNYSSELNVNALELDDSALYLCASSSPDREGYEQYFGPGTRLTVT.

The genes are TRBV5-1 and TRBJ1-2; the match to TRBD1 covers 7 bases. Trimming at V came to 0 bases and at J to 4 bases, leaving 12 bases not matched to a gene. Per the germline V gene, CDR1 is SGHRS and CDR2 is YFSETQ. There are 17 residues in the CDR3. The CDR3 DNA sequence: TGCGCCAGCAGCTTGGAGCTTCAGGCAGGGGGGATCTATGGCTACACCTTC. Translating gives CASSLELQAGGIYGYTF.

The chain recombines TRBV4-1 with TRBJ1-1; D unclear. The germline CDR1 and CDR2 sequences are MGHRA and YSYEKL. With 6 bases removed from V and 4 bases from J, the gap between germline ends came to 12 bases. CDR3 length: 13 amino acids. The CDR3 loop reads CASSFRLSTEAFF. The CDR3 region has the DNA TGCGCCAGCAGTTTCCGATTGAGCACTGAAGCTTTCTTT.

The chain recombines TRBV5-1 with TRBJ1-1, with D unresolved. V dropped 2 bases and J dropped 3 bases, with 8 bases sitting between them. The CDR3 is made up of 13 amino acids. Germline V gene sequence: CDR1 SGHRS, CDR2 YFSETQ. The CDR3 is CASSFQEYTEAFF. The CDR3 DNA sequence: TGCGCCAGCAGCTTCCAGGAATACACTGAAGCTTTCTTT.

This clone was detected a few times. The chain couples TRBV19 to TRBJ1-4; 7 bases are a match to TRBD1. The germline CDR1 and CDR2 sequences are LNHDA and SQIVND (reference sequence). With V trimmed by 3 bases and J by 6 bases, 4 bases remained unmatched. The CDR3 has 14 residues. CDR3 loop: CASSIGQGDEKLFF. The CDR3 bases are TGTGCCAGTAGTATTGGCCAGGGGGATGAAAAACTGTTTTTT.

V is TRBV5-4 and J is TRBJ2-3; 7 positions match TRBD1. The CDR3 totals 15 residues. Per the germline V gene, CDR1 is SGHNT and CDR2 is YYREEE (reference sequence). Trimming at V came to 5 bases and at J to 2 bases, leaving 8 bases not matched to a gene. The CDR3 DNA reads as TGTGCCAGCAGTCCCGACAGGGTCGACACAGATACGCAGTATTTT. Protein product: CASSPDRVDTDTQYF.

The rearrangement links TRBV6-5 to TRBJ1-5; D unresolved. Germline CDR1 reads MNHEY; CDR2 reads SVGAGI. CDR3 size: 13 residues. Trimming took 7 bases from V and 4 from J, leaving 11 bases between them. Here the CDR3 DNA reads TGTGCCAGCATGGTTAGTCTGAATCAGCCCCAGCATTTT. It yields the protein CASMVSLNQPQHF.

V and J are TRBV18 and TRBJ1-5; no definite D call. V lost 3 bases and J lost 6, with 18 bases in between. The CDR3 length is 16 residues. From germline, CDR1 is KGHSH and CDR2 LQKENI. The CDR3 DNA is TGTGCCAGCTCACCGCCCTCCGCGATCCGCGGTCAGCCCCAGCATTTT. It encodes CASSPPSAIRGQPQHF.

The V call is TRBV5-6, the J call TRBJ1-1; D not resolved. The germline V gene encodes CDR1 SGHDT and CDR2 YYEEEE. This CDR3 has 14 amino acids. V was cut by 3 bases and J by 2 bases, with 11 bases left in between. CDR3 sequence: CASSYGSINTEAFF. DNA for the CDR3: TGTGCCAGCAGCTACGGGTCCATAAACACTGAAGCTTTCTTT.

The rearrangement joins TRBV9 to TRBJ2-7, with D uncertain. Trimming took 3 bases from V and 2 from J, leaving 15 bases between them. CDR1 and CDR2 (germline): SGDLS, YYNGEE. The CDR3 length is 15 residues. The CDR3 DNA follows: TGTGCCAGCAGCGGGTCCTTGGGCCCTACCTACGAGCAGTACTTC. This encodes CASSGSLGPTYEQYF.

The CDR3 reads CASSLGTGYYGYTF. The DNA of the CDR3 is TGTGCCAGCAGCTTAGGGACAGGGTACTATGGCTACACCTTC. The chain carries TRBV7-8 and TRBJ1-2; 8 bases align to TRBD1. V trimming: 1 base; J trimming: 3 bases; junction bases outside the gene matches: 1. This CDR3 region has 14 residues. CDR1 is SGHVS and CDR2 is FQNEAQ in the germline V gene. The complete variable domain, with remaining parts taken from reference TRBV7-8 and TRBJ1-2, reads GAGVSQSPRYKVAKRGQDVALRCDPISGHVSLFWYQQALGQGPEFLTYFQNEAQLDKSGLPSDRFFAERPEGSVSTLKIQRTQQEDSAVYLCASSLGTGYYGYTFGSGTRLTVV.